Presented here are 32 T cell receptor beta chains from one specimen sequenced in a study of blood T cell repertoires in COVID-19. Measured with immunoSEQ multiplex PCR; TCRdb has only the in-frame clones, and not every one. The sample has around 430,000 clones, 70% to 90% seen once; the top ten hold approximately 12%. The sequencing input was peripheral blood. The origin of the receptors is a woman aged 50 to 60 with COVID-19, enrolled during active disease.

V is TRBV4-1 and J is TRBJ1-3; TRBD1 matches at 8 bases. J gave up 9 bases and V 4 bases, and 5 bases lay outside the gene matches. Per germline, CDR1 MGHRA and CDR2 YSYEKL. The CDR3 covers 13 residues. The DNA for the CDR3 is TGCGCCAGCAGCCGGATAGGGACAGGCACCATATATTTT. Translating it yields CASSRIGTGTIYF.

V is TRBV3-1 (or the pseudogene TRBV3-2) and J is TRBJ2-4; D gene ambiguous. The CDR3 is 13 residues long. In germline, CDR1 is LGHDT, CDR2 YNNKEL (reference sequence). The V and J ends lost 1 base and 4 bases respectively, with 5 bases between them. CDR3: CASSQVGKNIQYF. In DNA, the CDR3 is TGTGCCAGCAGCCAAGTCGGTAAAAACATTCAGTACTTC.

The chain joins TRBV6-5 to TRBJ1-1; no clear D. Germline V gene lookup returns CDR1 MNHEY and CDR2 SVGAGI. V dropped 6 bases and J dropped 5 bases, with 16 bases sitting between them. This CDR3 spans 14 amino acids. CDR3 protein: CASSRAGLDTEAFF. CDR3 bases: TGTGCCAGCAGCCGAGCGGGGTTGGATACTGAAGCTTTCTTT.

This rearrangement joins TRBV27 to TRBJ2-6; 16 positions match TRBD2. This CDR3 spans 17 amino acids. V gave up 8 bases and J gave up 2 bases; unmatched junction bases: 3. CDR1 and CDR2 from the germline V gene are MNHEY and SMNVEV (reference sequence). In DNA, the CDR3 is TGTGCCAGCTCCGGGACTAGCGGGGGGGCTGGGGCCAACGTCCTGACTTTC. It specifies CASSGTSGGAGANVLTF.

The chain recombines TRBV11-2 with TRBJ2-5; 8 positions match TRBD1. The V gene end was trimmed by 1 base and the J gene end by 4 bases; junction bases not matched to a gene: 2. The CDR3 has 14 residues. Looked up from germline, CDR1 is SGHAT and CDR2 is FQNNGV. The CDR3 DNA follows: TGTGCCAGCAGCTTAGTAACAGGGGGAGAGACCCAGTACTTC. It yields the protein CASSLVTGGETQYF.

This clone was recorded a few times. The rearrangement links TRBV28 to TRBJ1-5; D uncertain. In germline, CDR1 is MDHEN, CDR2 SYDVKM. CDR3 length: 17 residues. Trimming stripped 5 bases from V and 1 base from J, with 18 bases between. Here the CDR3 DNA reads TGTGCCAGCAGTCGACCCTTTACAGTTCGGAGCAATCAGCCCCAGCATTTT. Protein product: CASSRPFTVRSNQPQHF. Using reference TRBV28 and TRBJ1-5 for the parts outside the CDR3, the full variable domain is DVKVTQSSRYLVKRTGEKVFLECVQDMDHENMFWYRQDPGLGLRLIYFSYDVKMKEKGDIPEGYSVSREKKERFSLILESASTNQTSMYLCASSRPFTVRSNQPQHFGDGTRLSIL.

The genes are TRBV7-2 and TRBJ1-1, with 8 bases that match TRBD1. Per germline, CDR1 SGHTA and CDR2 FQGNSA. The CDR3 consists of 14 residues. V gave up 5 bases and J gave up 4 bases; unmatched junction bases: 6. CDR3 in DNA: TGTGCCAGCAGCCTGGGACAGGTGCCCACTGAAGCTTTCTTT. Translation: CASSLGQVPTEAFF.

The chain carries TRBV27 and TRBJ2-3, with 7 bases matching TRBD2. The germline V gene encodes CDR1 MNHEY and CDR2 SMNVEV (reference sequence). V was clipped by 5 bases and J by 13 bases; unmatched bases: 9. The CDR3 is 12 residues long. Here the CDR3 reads CASSPPGLREYF. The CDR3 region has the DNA TGTGCCAGCAGTCCTCCGGGACTAAGGGAGTATTTT.

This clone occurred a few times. The CDR3 sequence: CASSPIPTAGGRGNTIYF. Written as DNA, the CDR3 is TGCGCCAGCAGCCCGATACCGACAGCCGGAGGGAGGGGAAACACCATATATTTT. The rearrangement links TRBV5-1 to TRBJ1-3; D is possibly TRBD1 (5 bases). Per germline, CDR1 SGHRS and CDR2 YFSETQ. V shed 4 bases and J shed 4 bases, with 24 bases lying between them. The CDR3 extends over 18 amino acids. Drawing the rest from reference TRBV5-1 and TRBJ1-3, the complete variable domain is KAGVTQTPRYLIKTRGQQVTLSCSPISGHRSVSWYQQTPGQGLQFLFEYFSETQRNKGNFPGRFSGRQFSNSRSEMNVSTLELGDSALYLCASSPIPTAGGRGNTIYFGEGSWLTVV.

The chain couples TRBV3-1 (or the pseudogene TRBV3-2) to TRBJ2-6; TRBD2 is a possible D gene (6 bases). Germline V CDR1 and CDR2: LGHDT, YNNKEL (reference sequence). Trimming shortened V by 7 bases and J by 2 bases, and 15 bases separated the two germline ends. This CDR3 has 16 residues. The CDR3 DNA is TGTGCCAGCAACCCTGGAGGGAAGGCTGGGGCCAACGTCCTGACTTTC. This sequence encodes CASNPGGKAGANVLTF.

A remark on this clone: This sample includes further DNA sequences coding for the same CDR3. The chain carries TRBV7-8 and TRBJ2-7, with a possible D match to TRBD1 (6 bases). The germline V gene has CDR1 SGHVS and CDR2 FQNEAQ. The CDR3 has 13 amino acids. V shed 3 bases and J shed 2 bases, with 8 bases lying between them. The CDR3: CASSLGHTYEQYF. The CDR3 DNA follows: TGTGCCAGCAGCTTGGGACACACCTACGAGCAGTACTTC.

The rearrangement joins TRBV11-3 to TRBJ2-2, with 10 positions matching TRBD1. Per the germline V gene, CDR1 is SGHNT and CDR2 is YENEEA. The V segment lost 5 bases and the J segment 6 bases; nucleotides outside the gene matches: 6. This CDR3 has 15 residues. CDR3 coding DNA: TGTGCCAGCAGCCCGAGACAGGGGGCGGCCGGGGAGCTGTTTTTT. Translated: CASSPRQGAAGELFF.

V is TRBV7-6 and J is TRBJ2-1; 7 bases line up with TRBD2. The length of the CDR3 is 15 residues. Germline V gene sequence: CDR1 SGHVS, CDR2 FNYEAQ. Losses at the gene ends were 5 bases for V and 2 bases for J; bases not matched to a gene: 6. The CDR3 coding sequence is TGTGCCAGCAGCCCAACAGCGGGGACCTACAATGAGCAGTTCTTC. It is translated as CASSPTAGTYNEQFF.

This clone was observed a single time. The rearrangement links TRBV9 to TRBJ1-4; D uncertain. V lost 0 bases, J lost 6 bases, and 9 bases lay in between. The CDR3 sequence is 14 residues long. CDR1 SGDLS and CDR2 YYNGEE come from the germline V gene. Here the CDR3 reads CASSVAGFDEKLFF. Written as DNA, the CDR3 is TGTGCCAGCAGCGTAGCGGGGTTCGATGAAAAACTGTTTTTT.

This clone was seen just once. CDR3 bases: TGTGCCTGGCTTTACCACCAGCTGTTTTTT. Protein product: CAWLYHQLFF. The rearrangement joins TRBV30 to TRBJ1-4, with D unclear. The V end lost 5 bases, the J end lost 14 bases, and 12 bases lay between the germline ends. The CDR3 has 10 amino acids. Germline-derived CDR1 and CDR2 are GTSNPN and SVGIG (reference sequence).

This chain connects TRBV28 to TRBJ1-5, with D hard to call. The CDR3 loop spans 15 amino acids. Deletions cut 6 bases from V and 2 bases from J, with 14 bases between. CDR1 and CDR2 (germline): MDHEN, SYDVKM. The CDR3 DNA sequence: TGTGCCAGCAGCCCCGGATCGAGGGGCAATCAGCCCCAGCATTTT. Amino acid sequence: CASSPGSRGNQPQHF.

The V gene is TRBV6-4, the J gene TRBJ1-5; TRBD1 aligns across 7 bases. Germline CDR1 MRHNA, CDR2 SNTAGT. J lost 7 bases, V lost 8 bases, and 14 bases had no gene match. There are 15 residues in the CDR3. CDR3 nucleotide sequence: TGTGCCAGCGGTACTTACAGGGGCCCACGGCAGCCCCAGCATTTT. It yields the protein CASGTYRGPRQPQHF.

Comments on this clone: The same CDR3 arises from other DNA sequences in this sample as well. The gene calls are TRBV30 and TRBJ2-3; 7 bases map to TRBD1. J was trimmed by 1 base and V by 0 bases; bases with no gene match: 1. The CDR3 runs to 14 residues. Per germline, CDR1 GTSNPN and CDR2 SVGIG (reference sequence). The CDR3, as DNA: TGTGCCTGGAGTGTCGGGACAGGCACAGATACGCAGTATTTT. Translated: CAWSVGTGTDTQYF.

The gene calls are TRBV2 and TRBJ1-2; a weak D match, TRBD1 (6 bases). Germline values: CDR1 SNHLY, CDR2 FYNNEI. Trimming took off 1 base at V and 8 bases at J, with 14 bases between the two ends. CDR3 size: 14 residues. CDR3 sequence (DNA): TGTGCCAGCAGTGAAGACAGGGTTACGGACGGCTACACCTTC. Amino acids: CASSEDRVTDGYTF.

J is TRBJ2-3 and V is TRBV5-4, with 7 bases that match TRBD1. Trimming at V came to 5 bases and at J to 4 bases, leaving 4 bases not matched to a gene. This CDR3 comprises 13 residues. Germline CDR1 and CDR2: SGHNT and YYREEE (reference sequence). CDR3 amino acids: CASRGTGADTQYF. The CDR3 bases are TGTGCCAGCAGGGGAACAGGGGCAGATACGCAGTATTTT.

Written as DNA, the CDR3 is TGTGCCAGCAGCCCGGGACCGGGGGGGAATGAGCAGTTCTTC. Its protein is CASSPGPGGNEQFF. This chain uses TRBV13 with TRBJ2-1; TRBD2 aligns across 8 bases. The CDR3 is made up of 14 amino acids. Germline CDR1 PRHDT, CDR2 FYEKMQ (reference sequence). Trimming removed 5 bases from V and 7 bases from J; junction bases left unmatched: 7.

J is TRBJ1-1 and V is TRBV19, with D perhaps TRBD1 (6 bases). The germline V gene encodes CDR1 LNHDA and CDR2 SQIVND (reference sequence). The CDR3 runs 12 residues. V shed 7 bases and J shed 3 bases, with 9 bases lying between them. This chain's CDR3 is CASTTGYTEAFF. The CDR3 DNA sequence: TGTGCCAGTACCACAGGGTACACTGAAGCTTTCTTT. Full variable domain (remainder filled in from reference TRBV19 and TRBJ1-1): DGGITQSPKYLFRKEGQNVTLSCEQNLNHDAMYWYRQDPGQGLRLIYYSQIVNDFQKGDIAEGYSVSREKKESFPLTVTSAQKNPTAFYLCASTTGYTEAFFGQGTRLTVV.

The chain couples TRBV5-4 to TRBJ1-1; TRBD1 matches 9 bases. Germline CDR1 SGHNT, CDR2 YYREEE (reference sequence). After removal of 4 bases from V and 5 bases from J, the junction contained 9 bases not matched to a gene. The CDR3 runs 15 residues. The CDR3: CASSPETGGRTEAFF. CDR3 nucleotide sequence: TGTGCCAGCAGCCCCGAAACAGGGGGCCGAACTGAAGCTTTCTTT.

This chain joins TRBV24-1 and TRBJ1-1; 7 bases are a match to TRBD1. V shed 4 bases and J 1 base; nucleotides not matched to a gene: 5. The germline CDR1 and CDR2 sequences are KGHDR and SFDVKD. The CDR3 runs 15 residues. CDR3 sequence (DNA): TGTGCCACCAGTGACTCTCGGACAGGGAACACTGAAGCTTTCTTT. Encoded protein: CATSDSRTGNTEAFF.

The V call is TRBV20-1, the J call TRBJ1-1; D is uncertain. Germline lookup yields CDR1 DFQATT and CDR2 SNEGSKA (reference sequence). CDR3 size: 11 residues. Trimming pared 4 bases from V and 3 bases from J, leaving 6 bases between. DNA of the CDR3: TGCAGTGCTACACAGTACACTGAAGCTTTCTTT. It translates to CSATQYTEAFF.

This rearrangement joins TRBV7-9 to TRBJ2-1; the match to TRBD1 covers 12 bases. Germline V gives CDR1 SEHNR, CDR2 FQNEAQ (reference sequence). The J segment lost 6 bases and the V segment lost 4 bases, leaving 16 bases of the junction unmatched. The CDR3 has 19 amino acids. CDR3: CASSSPSPGTGGTSNEQFF. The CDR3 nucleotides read TGTGCCAGCAGCTCCCCCTCCCCCGGGACAGGGGGCACCTCCAATGAGCAGTTCTTC. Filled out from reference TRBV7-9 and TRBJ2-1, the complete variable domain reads DTGVSQNPRHKITKRGQNVTFRCDPISEHNRLYWYRQTLGQGPEFLTYFQNEAQLEKSRLLSDRFSAERPKGSFSTLEIQRTEQGDSAMYLCASSSPSPGTGGTSNEQFFGPGTRLTVL.

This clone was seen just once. In nucleotides, the CDR3 is TGTGCCAGTAGTAGGACAGGGGATCCTGGAAACACCATATATTTT. Amino acids: CASSRTGDPGNTIYF. The rearrangement uses TRBV19 and TRBJ1-3; 9 nucleotides agree with TRBD1. Germline assignment: CDR1 LNHDA and CDR2 SQIVND (reference sequence). The CDR3 runs 15 residues. J lost 2 bases, V lost 4 bases, and 3 bases had no gene match.

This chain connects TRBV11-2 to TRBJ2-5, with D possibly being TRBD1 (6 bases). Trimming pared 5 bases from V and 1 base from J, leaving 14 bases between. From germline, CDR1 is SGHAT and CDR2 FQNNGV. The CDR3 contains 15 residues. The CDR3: CASSLTSDSQETQYF. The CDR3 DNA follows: TGTGCCAGCAGCCTTACCTCGGACAGCCAAGAGACCCAGTACTTC.

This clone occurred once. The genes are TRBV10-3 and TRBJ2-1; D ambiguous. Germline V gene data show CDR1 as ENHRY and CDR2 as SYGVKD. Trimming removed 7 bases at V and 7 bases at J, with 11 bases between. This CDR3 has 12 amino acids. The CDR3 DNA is TGTGCCATCATGGGTGGGCAAAATGAGCAGTTCTTC. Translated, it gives CAIMGGQNEQFF.

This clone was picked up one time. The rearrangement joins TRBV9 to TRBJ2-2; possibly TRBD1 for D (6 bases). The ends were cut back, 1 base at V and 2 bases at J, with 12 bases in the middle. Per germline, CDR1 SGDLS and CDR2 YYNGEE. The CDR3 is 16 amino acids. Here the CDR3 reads CASSVNGQSNTGELFF. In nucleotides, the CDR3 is TGTGCCAGCAGCGTAAACGGACAGAGTAACACCGGGGAGCTGTTTTTT.

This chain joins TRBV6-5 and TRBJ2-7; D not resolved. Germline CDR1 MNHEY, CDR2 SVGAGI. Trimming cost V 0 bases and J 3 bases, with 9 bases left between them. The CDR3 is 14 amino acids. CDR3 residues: CASSYSSSHYEQYF. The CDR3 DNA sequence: TGTGCCAGCAGTTACTCGAGTAGTCACTACGAGCAGTACTTC.

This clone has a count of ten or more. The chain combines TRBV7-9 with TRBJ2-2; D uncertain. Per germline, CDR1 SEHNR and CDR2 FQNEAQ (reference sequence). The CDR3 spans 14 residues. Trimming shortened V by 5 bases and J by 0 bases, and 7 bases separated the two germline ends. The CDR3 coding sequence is TGTGCCAGCAGCCCGAACACGAACACCGGGGAGCTGTTTTTT. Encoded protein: CASSPNTNTGELFF.